The text below deals with one T cell receptor (beta chain). Its antigen is still unknown. No base quality information exists; no much larger clone differs at one position. This entry comes from a study of shared clonotypes between healthy human individuals (dated by TCRdb to 2020 to 2022). About the investigation overall: The cohort included a few men and a couple of women between 18 and 49 years of age. To increase sequencing depth and limit assay-specific biases, different laboratories used diverse techniques to prepare libraries and sequence TCR repertoires. Each donor's leukapheresis produced roughly between roughly 0.94 and 9.5 billion PBMCs. Blood TCR repertoires of five healthy adults were deeply sequenced to estimate repertoire size and the extent of clonotype sharing between individuals. For each donor, CD4 naive and CD4 memory were each given three plates, CD8 naive was given two plates, and CD8 memory was given one plate.

Using the deep immunoSEQ assay, TCR CDR3 regions were amplified from genomic DNA by multiplex PCR. Extracted genomic DNA from each cell subset was spread evenly across all wells of several immunoSEQ 96-well plates, with each plate serving as a replicate. Each replicate PCR for sorted subsets received 200 ng genomic DNA, equal to about 29,000 T cell genomes. The purified libraries were quantified using a Qubit 3.0 fluorometer, sized with a Bioanalyzer 2100, and then quantified again using the KAPA Library Quantification kit. Every immunoSEQ 96-well plate was sequenced on a separate single-read 150-cycle Illumina NextSeq 550 flow cell. The source study handled its data this way. Because only junctional sequences without quality scores were contained in the immunoSEQ output, filtering matching that applied to full-length reads could not be performed. To assign V/J genes and CDR3, sequences were annotated against IMGT germline references using PyIR, a Python wrapper for IgBLAST v1.9. Reads were removed for weak V/J assignments (E-value above 1e-6), missing CDR3, stop codons, out-of-frame junctions, or ambiguous translated residues. V3J clonotypes were defined as sequences sharing an identical inferred V gene, J gene, and CDR3 amino acid sequence. The percentage overlap between two repertoires was calculated by dividing the number of shared unique clonotypes by the size of the smaller repertoire. Repertoire richness was assessed with RTK rarefaction, the Chao1 estimator, and Recon v2.1 estimates of unobserved clonotypes. Generation probabilities for all TCRbeta clonotypes obtained by the gDNA method from four donors were computed using OLGA. This immuneACCESS table, as held by TCRdb, lists in-frame sequences with V and J called but not all clones. Of the missing ones, under half trace to an unresolved V gene in checked studies; the others have no known cause. The V and J calls and the clone size are those of that table, but D and trimming were determined from the DNA. Within this sample are approximately 1,500,000 clones, with 95% to 99% of them counted one time only. Less than 0.55% of the sample lies in the top ten.

Donors were healthy HIV-negative adults with no recently reported acute infections or vaccinations. Only Caucasian adults living in Nashville, Tennessee, USA were represented among the donors. CD4+ T cells were enriched by magnetic negative selection; naive cells were then positively selected on CD45RA, and the negative fraction formed the memory subset. Blood was obtained by leukapheresis, after which PBMCs were separated by Ficoll-Histopaque density gradient centrifugation and cryopreserved in liquid nitrogen vapor phase. Analytical flow cytometry was used to check the purity and quantity of each magnetically sorted T cell population. From each sorted fraction, genomic DNA was isolated and quantified by UV absorbance on a Nanodrop 2000c. Here is what the overall study found, with its caveats: Pairwise subsampling led to the expectation that sequencing depth would affect the degree of clonotype sharing among donors. When a few donors were compared, the shared fraction of clonotypes was 5% to 6.5% for naive CD4, around 3.5% for naive CD8, 2% to 2.5% for memory CD4, and approximately 0.4% for memory CD8. Only blood was sampled, and tissue TCR repertoires likely differ from those in blood. Clonotypes shared by all four sorted-subset donors showed higher generation probabilities than non-shared clonotypes. Larger estimated clonotype richness was generally found for naive subsets than for memory subsets. Rarefaction of sorted-subset datasets indicated incomplete sequencing despite the large sequencing depth. Because the study included a small number of donors, the genetic and exposure-history diversity represented was limited.

The CDR3 numbers 11 residues from cysteine through phenylalanine. The entry retains the CDR3 DNA only, 33 bases that are in frame from base 1. V sheds 5 bases and J sheds 7 bases, leaving 8 bases between their ends. CDR1 and CDR2, per the germline V gene (reference sequence), are LNHDA and SQIVND. Sequencing was done on a sample of naive CD4+ T cells sorted from blood. What this sample's cell subset or site label stands for: CD45RA+ positively selected. The TCR sequence derives from a man aged 25 to 40 in good health. The rearranged segments are TRBV19 and TRBJ1-2; TRBD1 might be the D gene, on 5 matching bases. Here is the DNA: TGTGCCAGTAGTCCAGGGTCTGGCTACACCTTC. The translation is CASSPGSGYTF.